This entry describes one TCR beta chain. Its antigen is unknown. These data come from a study of cytomegalovirus exposure and HLA in healthy donors. Overall study context: Of all 360 or so donors who were genotyped, roughly 83% belonged to the Caucasian-associated ancestry cluster.

This CDR3 has 14 amino acids. Looked up from germline, CDR1 is SGHRS and CDR2 is YFSETQ. The germline V and J ends were trimmed by 2 bases and 4 bases, with 12 bases remaining between them. General study points: Overall, approximately 150 TCR beta chains were annotated as cytomegalovirus-associated. Rates of TCR association differed by HLA locus in a later analysis, with DRB1 highest and HLA-C lowest. A later analysis linked a missense variant in DCLRE1C to the trimming of TCR beta V and J genes.

PCR primers comprised 60 Vbeta and 13 Jbeta primers. Libraries were prepared by immunoSEQ multiplex PCR; TCRdb keeps only in-frame clonotypes and omits some of them. The sample yields under 200,000 clones, approximately 79% seen once. This chain joins TRBV5-1 and TRBJ1-2; unclear D gene. Material for sequencing was PBMCs. This clonotype was sampled from a man aged 45-60 years in good health and CMV-seropositive. The CDR3 DNA sequence: TGCGCCAGCAGCTTAGAGGTGGTGGTCTATGGCTACACCTTC. Translating it yields CASSLEVVVYGYTF.